Following are 24 T cell receptor beta chains from one sample sequenced in a study of T cell changes during pregnancy in multiple sclerosis. The method was immunoSEQ multiplex PCR; TCRdb's version includes in-frame clones alone and lacks a portion of them. The repertoire holds about 28,000 clones, with about 93% as singletons. Sequenced material: CD4+ T cells from peripheral blood mononuclear cells, taken after pregnancy. These receptor sequences come from a female donor with multiple sclerosis, enrolled in a pregnancy study.

The chain joins TRBV29-1 to TRBJ1-2; D is unresolved. The CDR3 spans 14 residues. Trimming shortened V by 2 bases and J by 1 base, and 11 bases separated the two germline ends. Germline CDR1 and CDR2: SQVTM and ANQGSEA. In nucleotides, the CDR3 is TGCAGCGTTGAATTCGCCCAGGTTAACTATGGCTACACCTTC. It yields the protein CSVEFAQVNYGYTF.

This clone was detected once. The V and J genes are TRBV12-5 and TRBJ2-2, with 9 bases lining up with TRBD1. Germline V gene lookup returns CDR1 LGHNT and CDR2 FRNRAP. The CDR3 covers 13 residues. Trimming cost V 8 bases and J 3 bases; bases outside gene matches: 1. CDR3 DNA sequence: TGTGCTAGTAGGACAGGGGACACCGGGGAGCTGTTTTTT. Translation: CASRTGDTGELFF.

About this clone itself: The junction departs from germline at one end; a sequencing error may be responsible. CDR3 loop: CASSYSEAGAQNIQYF. Written as DNA, the CDR3 is TGTGCCAGCAGTTACTCCGAGGCGGGAGCCCAAAACATTCAGTACTTC. This sequence joins TRBV6-5 and TRBJ2-4, with 7 bases aligning to TRBD2. Germline lookup yields CDR1 MNHEY and CDR2 SVGAGI. This CDR3 is 16 amino acids long.

J is TRBJ1-6 and V is TRBV7-3, with a possible D match to TRBD1 (5 bases). There are 13 residues in the CDR3. Germline loops: CDR1 SGHTA, CDR2 FQGTGA. V was pared by 3 bases and J by 8 bases, with 8 bases between. CDR3 bases: TGTGCCAGCAGCTTCGACAGCGATTCACCCCTCCACTTT. Translated: CASSFDSDSPLHF. Complete variable domain (other parts from reference TRBV7-3 and TRBJ1-6): GAGVSQTPSNKVTEKGKYVELRCDPISGHTALYWYRQSLGQGPEFLIYFQGTGAADDSGLPNDRFFAVRPEGSVSTLKIQRTERGDSAVYLCASSFDSDSPLHFGNGTRLTVT.

The J gene is TRBJ1-1, the V gene TRBV5-1; D ambiguous. The CDR3 contains 13 residues. The V end was cut by 4 bases, the J end by 1 base, with 8 bases between. Germline V gene data show CDR1 as SGHRS and CDR2 as YFSETQ. The CDR3 is CASSRQANTEAFF. The CDR3 DNA reads as TGCGCCAGCAGCCGCCAGGCGAACACTGAAGCTTTCTTT.

This clone has a single count. This chain joins TRBV7-9 and TRBJ1-1; D is ambiguous. V was cut by 1 base and J by 6 bases, with 3 bases left in between. The germline V gene encodes CDR1 SEHNR and CDR2 FQNEAQ (reference sequence). The CDR3 length is 11 residues. CDR3 region: CASSLVAEAFF. The CDR3 nucleotides read TGTGCCAGCAGCTTAGTCGCTGAAGCTTTCTTT. The full variable domain, rest sourced from reference TRBV7-9 and TRBJ1-1, is DTGVSQNPRHKITKRGQNVTFRCDPISEHNRLYWYRQTLGQGPEFLTYFQNEAQLEKSRLLSDRFSAERPKGSFSTLEIQRTEQGDSAMYLCASSLVAEAFFGQGTRLTVV.

V and J are TRBV7-2 and TRBJ2-1; no firm D call. CDR1 SGHTA and CDR2 FQGNSA come from the germline V gene. V gave up 2 bases and J gave up 5 bases, with 7 bases separating them. This CDR3 contains 13 residues. CDR3 DNA sequence: TGTGCCAGCAGCTTATTACAGAACAATGAGCAGTTCTTC. Its translation is CASSLLQNNEQFF.

The chain's CDR3 is CATSKGEIGGAADTQYF. CDR3 nucleotides: TGTGCCACCTCAAAGGGGGAAATCGGGGGGGCGGCAGATACGCAGTATTTT. The chain employs TRBV10-3 and TRBJ2-3; the match to TRBD2 covers 8 bases. This CDR3 has 17 amino acids. The V gene end was trimmed by 10 bases and the J gene end by 4 bases; junction bases not matched to a gene: 19. Germline V gene sequence: CDR1 ENHRY, CDR2 SYGVKD.

The rearrangement joins TRBV9 to TRBJ1-1; 7 positions match TRBD1. The CDR3 runs to 19 residues. Per germline, CDR1 SGDLS and CDR2 YYNGEE. After removal of 2 bases from V and 1 base from J, the junction contained 17 bases not matched to a gene. Here the CDR3 reads CASSVAVRGPRTGNTEAFF. In DNA form, the CDR3 reads TGTGCCAGCAGCGTTGCCGTTAGGGGCCCCAGGACAGGGAACACTGAAGCTTTCTTT.

The chain carries TRBV6-1 and TRBJ2-3; D perhaps matches TRBD1 (5 bases). Per germline, CDR1 MNHNS and CDR2 SASEGT. Trimming cost V 2 bases and J 4 bases, with 13 bases left between them. CDR3 length: 15 residues. CDR3 sequence (DNA): TGTGCCAGCAGTGAACAGGGTTACCGCGCAGATACGCAGTATTTT. It translates to CASSEQGYRADTQYF.

The V call is TRBV27, the J call TRBJ1-6; 8 bases fit TRBD1. The CDR3 totals 15 residues. Germline CDR1 MNHEY, CDR2 SMNVEV (reference sequence). V was clipped by 8 bases and J by 7 bases; unmatched bases: 10. Here the CDR3 reads CASSTTGGFNSPLHF. CDR3 in DNA: TGTGCCAGCTCTACAACAGGGGGGTTCAATTCACCCCTCCACTTT.

This clone was seen a few times. The chain has TRBV14 and TRBJ2-1; D remains unclear. V was cut by 0 bases and J by 3 bases, with 12 bases left in between. Germline loops: CDR1 SGHDN, CDR2 FVKESK. The CDR3 runs to 16 residues. CDR3 in amino acids: CASSQEFRGHYNEQFF. Written as DNA, the CDR3 is TGTGCCAGCAGCCAAGAATTCAGAGGTCACTACAATGAGCAGTTCTTC.

In the case of this clone: Because the CDR3's place on the DNA is in doubt, the DNA is left out and the CDR3 is given as listed by TCRdb. V is TRBV12-2 and J is TRBJ2-5; the table calls TRBD2, which could not be checked here. TRBV12-2 is a pseudogene locus. From its first to its last residue, the CDR3 has 16 amino acids. The CDR3 sequence is CASRLVGGGAEETQYF.

The V gene is TRBV2, the J gene TRBJ2-7, with a weak D call TRBD1 (6 bases). The germline V and J ends were trimmed by 4 bases and 2 bases, with 15 bases remaining between them. The CDR3 spans 15 residues. Germline CDR1 reads SNHLY; CDR2 reads FYNNEI. This CDR3 reads CASSGVGRDTYEQYF. Here the CDR3 DNA reads TGTGCCAGCAGTGGGGTCGGCAGGGACACCTACGAGCAGTACTTC.

The chain uses TRBV12-2 and TRBJ1-1. TRBV12-2 is a pseudogene locus. This CDR3 is built from 19 residues. CDR3 amino acids: CASRFGRGPSKPSDTEAFF. The CDR3 region has the DNA TGTGCAAGTCGCTTTGGTAGAGGCCCCTCAAAACCCTCGGACACTGAAGCTTTCTTT.

This chain links TRBV7-2 with TRBJ1-5, with no clear D. V shed 4 bases and J shed 1 base, with 17 bases lying between them. This CDR3 is built from 17 residues. Per the germline V gene, CDR1 is SGHTA and CDR2 is FQGNSA. CDR3 amino acids: CASSSPTRGLSNQPQHF. The DNA of the CDR3 is TGTGCCAGCAGCTCCCCGACGCGAGGCTTGAGCAATCAGCCCCAGCATTTT. Filled out from reference TRBV7-2 and TRBJ1-5, the complete variable domain reads GAGVSQSPSNKVTEKGKDVELRCDPISGHTALYWYRQSLGQGLEFLIYFQGNSAPDKSGLPSDRFSAERTGGSVSTLTIQRTQQEDSAVYLCASSSPTRGLSNQPQHFGDGTRLSIL.

This chain connects TRBV18 to TRBJ2-1, with D perhaps TRBD1 (5 bases). The V end lost 6 bases, the J end lost 5 bases, and 17 bases lay between the germline ends. This CDR3 region has 15 residues. CDR1 KGHSH and CDR2 LQKENI come from the germline V gene. The chain's CDR3 is CASSDAGKGDNEQFF. The DNA for the CDR3 is TGTGCCAGCTCCGACGCAGGGAAAGGAGACAATGAGCAGTTCTTC.

The CDR3 coding sequence is TGTGCCAGCAGCAAATCGGGCAGGGGAATCCCCTGCTCCTCTGGAAACACCATATATTTT. Its protein is CASSKSGRGIPCSSGNTIYF. The rearrangement links TRBV21-1 to TRBJ1-3; TRBD1 was called by the table and not checked on the DNA. TRBV21-1 has pseudogene status. The length of the CDR3 is 20 residues.

V usage is TRBV20-1 and J usage is TRBJ2-5, with 7 bases fitting TRBD2. Trimming removed 8 bases from V and 5 bases from J; junction bases left unmatched: 5. This CDR3 is built from 11 residues. CDR1 and CDR2 (germline): DFQATT, SNEGSKA (reference sequence). CDR3 loop: CSSWEGETQYF. The CDR3 region has the DNA TGCAGTAGCTGGGAGGGGGAGACCCAGTACTTC.

The rearrangement joins TRBV10-3 to TRBJ2-1; 7 bases line up with TRBD2. The CDR3 has 14 amino acids. Germline CDR1 ENHRY, CDR2 SYGVKD. With 7 bases clipped from V and 4 bases from J, the junction kept 7 bases outside the gene matches. The chain's CDR3 is CAIKGLADYNEQFF. CDR3 nucleotides: TGTGCCATCAAAGGGCTAGCGGATTACAATGAGCAGTTCTTC.

This chain connects TRBV10-3 to TRBJ2-5; 8 nucleotides match TRBD1. Per germline, CDR1 ENHRY and CDR2 SYGVKD. CDR3 length: 17 amino acids. V shed 4 bases, J shed 5 bases, and the junction held 15 bases outside the gene matches. CDR3 sequence (DNA): TGTGCCATCAGTGGAGGGACAGGAAAAAGTCGAGGGGAGACCCAGTACTTC. Protein: CAISGGTGKSRGETQYF.

The chain employs TRBV7-9 and TRBJ2-3; D is perhaps TRBD2 (6 bases). The germline CDR1 and CDR2 sequences are SEHNR and FQNEAQ (reference sequence). CDR3 length: 16 amino acids. Deletions cut 2 bases from V and 3 bases from J, with 15 bases between. The CDR3 sequence: CASSLLMGGGTDTQYF. In DNA form, the CDR3 reads TGTGCCAGCAGCTTATTAATGGGAGGAGGTACAGATACGCAGTATTTT.

The J gene is TRBJ2-1, the V gene TRBV6-5; D may be TRBD2 (5 bases). CDR1 and CDR2 from the germline V gene are MNHEY and SVGAGI. The ends were cut back, 4 bases at V and 4 bases at J, with 17 bases in the middle. The CDR3 is 16 amino acids. Here the CDR3 reads CASSSDRRRGYNEQFF. The CDR3 DNA is TGTGCCAGCAGTTCCGATCGGCGGAGAGGGTACAATGAGCAGTTCTTC.

The chain employs TRBV6-1 and TRBJ2-3; tentatively, D is TRBD2 (5 bases). V shed 6 bases and J shed 0 bases, with 13 bases lying between them. The CDR3 spans 15 residues. The germline CDR1 and CDR2 sequences are MNHNS and SASEGT. As DNA, the CDR3 is TGTGCCAGCAGCGGGATGGCGGCGAGCACAGATACGCAGTATTTT. Its translation: CASSGMAASTDTQYF.